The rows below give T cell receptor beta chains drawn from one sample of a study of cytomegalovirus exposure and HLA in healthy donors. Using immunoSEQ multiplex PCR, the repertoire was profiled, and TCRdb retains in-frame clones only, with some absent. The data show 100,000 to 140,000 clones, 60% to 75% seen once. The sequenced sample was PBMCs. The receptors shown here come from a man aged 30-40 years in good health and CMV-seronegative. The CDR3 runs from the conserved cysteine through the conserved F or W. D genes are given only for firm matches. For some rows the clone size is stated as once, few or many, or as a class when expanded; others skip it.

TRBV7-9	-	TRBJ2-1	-	TGTGCCAGCACCCAAAAAGGGGGGGAATCATCCTACAATGAGCAGTTCTTC	CASTQKGGESSYNEQFF
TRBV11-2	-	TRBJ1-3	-	TGTGCCAGCAGCTTAGTCCTGGGGGGACTTGGAAACACCATATATTTT	CASSLVLGGLGNTIYF
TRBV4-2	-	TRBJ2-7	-	TGTGCCAGCAGTCGGGAGCTAGGGTTTTCCTACGAGCAGTACTTC	CASSRELGFSYEQYF
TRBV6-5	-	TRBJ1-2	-	TGTGCCAGCAGTTACGGGGGGGCGGGCTATGGCTACACCTTC	CASSYGGAGYGYTF
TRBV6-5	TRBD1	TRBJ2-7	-	TGTGCCAGCAGTAACCCGACAGGGGCAGGGTACGAGCAGTACTTC	CASSNPTGAGYEQYF
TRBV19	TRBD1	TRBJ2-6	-	TGTGCCAGTAACGGACAGGCCTCTGGGGCCAACGTCCTGACTTTC	CASNGQASGANVLTF
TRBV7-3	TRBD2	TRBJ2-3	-	TGTGCCAGCAGCTTGGGACTAGCGGGCACAGATACGCAGTATTTT	CASSLGLAGTDTQYF
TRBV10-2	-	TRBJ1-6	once	TGCGCCAGCAGTGAGTCGAGGCAGTGGCCCGATAATTCACCCCTCCACTTT	CASSESRQWPDNSPLHF
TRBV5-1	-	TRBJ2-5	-	TGCGCCAGCAGCTTGGGGGCAGAAGAGACCCAGTACTTC	CASSLGAEETQYF
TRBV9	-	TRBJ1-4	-	TGTGCCAGCAGCCCCGGCCTGACAAATGAAAAACTGTTTTTT	CASSPGLTNEKLFF
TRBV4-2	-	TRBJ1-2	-	TGTGCCAGCAGCCAAGAATCCGGTTATGGCTACACCTTC	CASSQESGYGYTF
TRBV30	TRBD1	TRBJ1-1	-	TGTGCCTGGGACCCGGGACAGGGAAACACTGAAGCTTTCTTT	CAWDPGQGNTEAFF
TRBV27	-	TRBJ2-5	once	TGTGCCAGCAGTTTAAGATTTCGGTACCAAGAGACCCAGTACTTC	CASSLRFRYQETQYF
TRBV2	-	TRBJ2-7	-	TGTGCCAGCAGAGACGCGGCGGGGAGTTACGAGCAGTACTTC	CASRDAAGSYEQYF
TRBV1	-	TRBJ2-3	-	TGCACCAGCAGCCAAGAATGGACTAGCGGGATGTCAGATACGCAGTATTTT	CTSSQEWTSGMSDTQYF
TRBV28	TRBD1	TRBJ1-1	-	TGTGCCAGCAGTGTAGGGAGACAGGGAGAAGCTTTCTTT	CASSVGRQGEAFF
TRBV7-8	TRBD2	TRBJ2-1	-	TGTGCCAGCAGCTCCGATCTAGCGGGAGCTTACAATGAGCAGTTCTTC	CASSSDLAGAYNEQFF
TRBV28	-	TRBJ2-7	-	TGTGCCAGCAGTCCCGTCGCAGGCATGGCCTCCTACGAGCAGTACTTC	CASSPVAGMASYEQYF
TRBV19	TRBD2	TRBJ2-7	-	TGTGCCAGTAGACCCGGGGGGGGAAACGAGCAGTACTTC	CASRPGGGNEQYF
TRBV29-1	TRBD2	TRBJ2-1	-	TGCAGCGTTGACTCTAGCGGGGTTAGCTCCTACAATGAGCAGTTCTTC	CSVDSSGVSSYNEQFF
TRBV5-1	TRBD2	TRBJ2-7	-	TGCGCCAGCAGCTGGGGCCTTACCGGGACTAGCGAAGAGCAGTACTTC	CASSWGLTGTSEEQYF
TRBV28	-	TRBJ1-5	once	TGTGCCAGCAGTTTCCCCCCTGACAGGTTCTATAATCAGCCCCAGCATTTT	CASSFPPDRFYNQPQHF
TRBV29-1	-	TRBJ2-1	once	TGCAGCGTTGAAATGGACTTCGGCAGTGAGCAGTTCTTC	CSVEMDFGSEQFF
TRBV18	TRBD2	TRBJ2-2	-	TGTGCCAGCTCACTACTAGCGGGAGGGCCGAGGACCGGGGAGCTGTTTTTT	CASSLLAGGPRTGELFF
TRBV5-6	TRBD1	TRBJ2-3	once	TGTGCCAGCAGCTTGGAGGGACAGGGGACAGATACGCAGTATTTT	CASSLEGQGTDTQYF
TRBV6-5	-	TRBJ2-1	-	TGTGCCAGCAGTTCCCATTCTGCGAATAGTGAGCAGTTCTTC	CASSSHSANSEQFF
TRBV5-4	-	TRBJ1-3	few	TGTGCCAGCAGCGCCGACAGAGACTCTGGAAACACCATATATTTT	CASSADRDSGNTIYF
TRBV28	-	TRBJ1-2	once	TGTGCCAGCACCCAGACACAGCCTGCTAACTATGGCTACACCTTC	CASTQTQPANYGYTF
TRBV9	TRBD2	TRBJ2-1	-	TGTGCCAGCAGCGTAGCTGGTAGCGGGATCAATGAGCAGTTCTTC	CASSVAGSGINEQFF
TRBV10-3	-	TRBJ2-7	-	TGTGCCATCAGTGCTAGCTCCTACGAGCAGTACTTC	CAISASSYEQYF
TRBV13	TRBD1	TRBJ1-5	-	TGTGCCAGCAGCTCACAGGGGGCATTTCAGCCCCAGCATTTT	CASSSQGAFQPQHF
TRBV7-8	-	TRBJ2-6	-	TGTGCCAGCAGCCCGTTCTCTGGGGCCAACGTCCTGACTTTC	CASSPFSGANVLTF
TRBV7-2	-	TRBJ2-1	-	TGTGCCAGCAGCTTACGCGGGGCCAGGTGGGATGAGCAGTTCTTC	CASSLRGARWDEQFF
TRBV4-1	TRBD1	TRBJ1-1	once	TGCGCCAGCAGCCAAGATCCCGCCGGACAGGGAATAGGTCGGATCACTGAAGCTTTCTTT	CASSQDPAGQGIGRITEAFF
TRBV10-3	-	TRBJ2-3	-	TGTGCCATCAGTGAATTTGGGGATCTGCGGGGTAGCACAGATACGCAGTATTTT	CAISEFGDLRGSTDTQYF
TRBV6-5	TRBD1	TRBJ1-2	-	TGTGCCAGCAGGCGGACAGGGGAGGGTGGCTACACCTTC	CASRRTGEGGYTF
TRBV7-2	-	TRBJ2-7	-	TGTGCCAGCAGCTTTCGGACAGCTGGCGAGCAGTACTTC	CASSFRTAGEQYF
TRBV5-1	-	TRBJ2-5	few	TGCGCCAGCAGCTTGGGACACGCGACCCAGTACTTC	CASSLGHATQYF
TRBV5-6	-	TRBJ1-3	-	TGTGCCAGCAGCTTGTTATACTCTGGAAACACCATATATTTT	CASSLLYSGNTIYF